This T cell receptor (beta chain) originates from a study of blood T cells in healthy people across ages. Study-wide findings and caveats: TCR beta diversity, measured per million T cells, fell in a roughly linear way with age.

The CDR3 extends over 15 amino acids. The germline V gene has CDR1 MNHEY and CDR2 SVGEGT. Trimming shortened V by 5 bases and J by 2 bases, and 13 bases separated the two germline ends. Concerning this clonotype: Its specificity is not known.

With a J-beta primer mix and a sample-barcoded 5' primer, a second PCR ran roughly 6 to 12 cycles. TCRdb recomputed calls from the 5' RACE reads with MiXCR, one row per CDR3 protein. The repertoire consists of hundreds of thousands of distinct CDR3 sequences, with 21% occurring once and the leading ten covering roughly 3.6%. Specimen: blood. V usage is TRBV6-2 or TRBV6-3 and J usage is TRBJ1-5, with a possible D match to TRBD1 (6 bases). This receptor was obtained from a man between 65 and 85 years old in good health. The CDR3 loop reads CASSDRSAGNQPQHF. CDR3 nucleotide sequence: TGTGCCAGCAGTGACAGGTCCGCTGGCAATCAGCCCCAGCATTTT.